This T cell receptor beta chain was profiled in a study of cytomegalovirus exposure and HLA in healthy donors. The CDR3 length is 14 residues. CDR1 and CDR2 (germline): MNHEY, SVGAGI. V shed 6 bases, J shed 0 bases, and the junction held 1 base outside the gene matches. PCR was performed using 60 Vbeta and 13 Jbeta primers. Sequenced by immunoSEQ multiplex PCR; TCRdb stores in-frame clones only, minus some. The table records approximately 190,000 clones, about nine tenths of them present only once. The V and J genes are TRBV6-5 and TRBJ2-5, with 10 bases identical to TRBD1. This sequence was found in a boy younger than 10 in good health and CMV-seronegative. The sequenced material came from PBMCs. CDR3 sequence: CASRGQGNQETQYF. The CDR3 region has the DNA TGTGCCAGCAGGGGACAGGGGAACCAAGAGACCCAGTACTTC.